One and the same sample provided the 24 T cell receptor beta chains below, sequenced in a study of CD8+CD57+ T cells in acquired aplastic anemia. The TCR beta profiling, which covered VDJ combination and CDR3 sequence, was carried out using genomic DNA as the template. In TCRdb, the reads were re-called with MiXCR into one record per CDR3 protein. The data hold about 170,000 distinct CDR3 sequences, with approximately 40% observed a single time. The sample consisted of sorted CD4+, CD8+, or CD8+CD57+ T cells (not recorded which) from PBMCs. The receptor source for this set is a human donor in good health.

The gene calls are TRBV6-1 and TRBJ2-2; TRBD2 agrees at 13 bases. Germline V gives CDR1 MNHNS, CDR2 SASEGT. V shed 6 bases, J shed 2 bases, and the junction held 12 bases outside the gene matches. The CDR3 spans 19 residues. CDR3 amino acids: CASSRLAGGSTGNTGELFF. CDR3 sequence (DNA): TGTGCCAGCAGCCGACTAGCGGGGGGATCGACGGGTAACACCGGGGAGCTGTTTTTT.

Remarks on this clonotype: A clone one base away is much larger, so this may be a read error. This chain uses TRBV6-5 with TRBJ2-3, with 7 bases aligning to TRBD2. CDR3 length equals 14 residues. Germline lookup yields CDR1 MNHEY and CDR2 SVGAGI. The CDR3 coding sequence is TGTGCCAGCAGGCAAGGACTAGGTCCAGATGCGCAGTATTTT. Translating it yields CASRQGLGPDAQYF.

This clonotype was observed at least ten times. The V gene is TRBV9, the J gene TRBJ1-1; D gene ambiguous. The CDR3 contains 14 residues. The V and J ends lost 3 bases and 0 bases respectively, with 9 bases between them. CDR1 is SGDLS, CDR2 YYNGEE, per germline. Written as DNA, the CDR3 is TGTGCCAGCAGCGCCAATATCATGAACACTGAAGCTTTCTTT. Translating it yields CASSANIMNTEAFF.

This clonotype was recorded at least ten times. The CDR3 DNA sequence: TGCGCCAGCAGCTTGCGACAGGGGGCCGGCTATGGCTACACCTTC. Translating it yields CASSLRQGAGYGYTF. The V gene is TRBV5-1, the J gene TRBJ1-2; 10 bases are a match to TRBD1. The CDR3 is 15 amino acids. J lost 4 bases, V lost 1 base, and 4 bases had no gene match. Germline assignment: CDR1 SGHRS and CDR2 YFSETQ.

The chain combines TRBV7-2 with TRBJ2-2; 8 bases map to TRBD2. CDR3 length: 14 residues. After removal of 3 bases from V and 6 bases from J, the junction contained 3 bases not matched to a gene. The germline gives CDR1 SGHTA, CDR2 FQGNSA. CDR3 nucleotides: TGTGCCAGCAGCTTTAGCGGGGTGGCCGGGGAGCTGTTTTTT. This codes for CASSFSGVAGELFF.

J is TRBJ2-7 and V is TRBV27; 13 nucleotides line up with TRBD2. With 5 bases clipped from V and 7 bases from J, the junction kept 8 bases outside the gene matches. The CDR3 length is 15 residues. Germline CDR1 is MNHEY and CDR2 is SMNVEV (reference sequence). CDR3 DNA sequence: TGTGCCAGCAGTCCCCGACTAGCGGGAGGTTCTGAGCAGTACTTC. Amino acids: CASSPRLAGGSEQYF.

This clonotype came up many times. The V and J genes are TRBV7-6 and TRBJ2-3; 7 nucleotides agree with TRBD2. The CDR3 has 16 residues. CDR1 and CDR2 (germline): SGHVS, FNYEAQ. With V trimmed by 0 bases and J by 1 base, 4 bases remained unmatched. The CDR3 nucleotides are TGTGCCAGCAGCTTAGCGTTTCGGGGGGGCACAGATACGCAGTATTTT. Protein product: CASSLAFRGGTDTQYF.

This clonotype came up a few times. This chain uses TRBV29-1 with TRBJ2-5, with D possibly TRBD2 on 5 matching bases. The V and J ends lost 3 bases and 5 bases respectively, with 19 bases between them. The CDR3 contains 15 residues. Germline V CDR1 and CDR2: SQVTM, ANQGSEA. CDR3 nucleotide sequence: TGCAGCGTTGACCGAGGGATGGGAATTACGGAGACCCAGTACTTC. Residues: CSVDRGMGITETQYF.

This clonotype occurred once. With a much larger clone just one base away, this may be a read error. The CDR3 DNA sequence: TGTGCCAGCACCCGGACGGGTTACTACGAGCAGTACTTC. This codes for CASTRTGYYEQYF. The rearrangement links TRBV25-1 to TRBJ2-7; no clear D gene. Germline V CDR1 and CDR2: MGHDK, SYGVNS. V lost 7 bases, J lost 3 bases, and 13 bases lay in between. The CDR3 is 13 amino acids.

This clonotype was seen a few times. The chain uses TRBV6-1 and TRBJ1-5; no definite D call. Deletions cut 6 bases from V and 7 bases from J, with 19 bases between. CDR1 and CDR2 from the germline V gene are MNHNS and SASEGT. CDR3 size: 15 residues. For the CDR3, the DNA is TGTGCCAGCAGCCCCACCGTCCCGGGTTGGCAGCCCCAGCATTTT. Translation: CASSPTVPGWQPQHF.

Regarding this clonotype: The junction differs from germline at one of its ends, possibly a read error. The CDR3 DNA sequence: TGCGCCAGCAGCCCCACTAGCGCTAATGAGCAGTTCTTC. It is translated as CASSPTSANEQFF. The chain links TRBV7-4 to TRBJ2-1; TRBD2 agrees at 7 bases. The CDR3 extends over 13 amino acids. Per germline, CDR1 SGHVT and CDR2 SQSDAQ.

The chain recombines TRBV10-3 with TRBJ1-5; D remains unclear. This CDR3 contains 15 residues. V lost 4 bases to trimming and J lost 0 bases, with 10 bases between them. Germline CDR1 and CDR2: ENHRY and SYGVKD. The CDR3 protein is CAISVGDNSNQPQHF. DNA for the CDR3: TGTGCCATCAGTGTCGGGGATAATAGCAATCAGCCCCAGCATTTT.

This clonotype was counted ten times or more. The gene calls are TRBV20-1 and TRBJ2-1; the match to TRBD2 covers 14 bases. This CDR3 comprises 16 residues. Germline values: CDR1 DFQATT, CDR2 SNEGSKA (reference sequence). V was clipped by 0 bases and J by 10 bases; unmatched bases: 8. The CDR3 coding sequence is TGCAGTGCTAGAGATCTGGGACTAGCGGGAGTCAGGGAGCAGTTCTTC. It codes for CSARDLGLAGVREQFF.

The V call is TRBV20-1, the J call TRBJ2-7, with D unresolved. V was pared by 5 bases and J by 0 bases, with 14 bases between. CDR3 size: 14 residues. Looked up from germline, CDR1 is DFQATT and CDR2 is SNEGSKA (reference sequence). The CDR3 protein is CSAEVGTRSYEQYF. CDR3 sequence (DNA): TGCAGTGCTGAAGTTGGCACCCGCTCCTACGAGCAGTACTTC.

Many counts were recorded for this clonotype. The chain uses TRBV6-2 or TRBV6-3 and TRBJ1-5; D is perhaps TRBD1 (6 bases). CDR1 and CDR2 (germline): MNHEY, SVGEGT. The CDR3 sequence is 15 residues long. Trimming left V 5 bases short and J 6 bases short, with 17 bases between. CDR3 coding DNA: TGTGCCAGCAGTCCCGACAGGCCCTCGGGTCAGCCCCAGCATTTT. This gives the protein CASSPDRPSGQPQHF.

This clonotype was seen only a few times. The chain is built from TRBV4-2 and TRBJ2-1; TRBD2 matches 14 bases. Per germline, CDR1 LGHNA and CDR2 YNFKEQ. The V segment lost 4 bases and the J segment 4 bases; nucleotides outside the gene matches: 12. The CDR3 consists of 19 residues. CDR3 residues: CASSPGGLAGAGVYNEQFF. CDR3 coding DNA: TGTGCCAGCAGCCCCGGGGGACTAGCGGGAGCGGGCGTATACAATGAGCAGTTCTTC.

This chain joins TRBV2 and TRBJ1-1; TRBD1 agrees at 8 bases. CDR1 and CDR2 from the germline V gene are SNHLY and FYNNEI. The ends lost 6 bases at V and 5 bases at J; junction bases unmatched: 5. The CDR3 sequence is 13 residues long. The CDR3 spells CASSPRGRTEAFF. CDR3 bases: TGTGCCAGCAGCCCCAGGGGGCGGACTGAAGCTTTCTTT. The entire variable domain, with the rest obtained from reference TRBV2 and TRBJ1-1, is as follows: EPEVTQTPSHQVTQMGQEVILRCVPISNHLYFYWYRQILGQKVEFLVSFYNNEISEKSEIFDDQFSVERPDGSNFTLKIRSTKLEDSAMYFCASSPRGRTEAFFGQGTRLTVV.

This clonotype has a count of ten or more. V and J are TRBV6-1 and TRBJ2-5, with TRBD2 as a possible D gene (5 bases). The CDR3 has 13 amino acids. V lost 5 bases and J 7 bases, leaving 14 bases between the germline ends. Germline CDR1 MNHNS, CDR2 SASEGT. CDR3 protein: CASSPTRAGTQYF. CDR3 bases: TGTGCCAGCAGTCCAACTAGGGCCGGGACCCAGTACTTC.

V gene TRBV2 combines with J gene TRBJ2-2; D not resolved. V was pared by 7 bases and J by 4 bases, with 16 bases between. The CDR3 length is 15 residues. The V gene's germline CDR1 is SNHLY and CDR2 FYNNEI. The CDR3 spells CASIRLSPTTGELFF. CDR3 sequence (DNA): TGTGCCAGCATTAGGCTCAGCCCGACCACCGGGGAGCTGTTTTTT.

This clonotype has ten or more counts. The chain couples TRBV5-1 to TRBJ1-2; a possible D gene is TRBD1 (5 bases). The CDR3 runs to 15 residues. Germline CDR1 is SGHRS and CDR2 is YFSETQ. V was trimmed by 0 bases and J by 4 bases, leaving 13 bases between them. CDR3 coding DNA: TGCGCCAGCAGCTTGGATGGGGGGTCGGGCTATGGCTACACCTTC. Translated, it gives CASSLDGGSGYGYTF.

Comments on this clonotype: At one end the junction does not follow the germline gene, possibly because of a read error. The rearrangement joins TRBV24-1 to TRBJ2-7, with TRBD2 as a possible D gene (6 bases). The CDR3 covers 16 residues. In germline, CDR1 is KGHDR, CDR2 SFDVKD. Here the CDR3 reads CASSGRGNRTTYERYF. The CDR3 DNA sequence: TGTGCCAGCTCAGGCCGGGGGAACAGGACCACCTACGAGCGGTACTTC.

The rearrangement uses TRBV29-1 and TRBJ2-1; D may be TRBD2 (5 bases). The CDR3 contains 12 residues. Germline V gives CDR1 SQVTM, CDR2 ANQGSEA. Trimming cost V 8 bases and J 3 bases, with 11 bases left between them. The CDR3 protein is CSFPRGYNEQFF. The CDR3 nucleotides read TGCAGCTTTCCACGGGGCTACAATGAGCAGTTCTTC.

At least ten counts were recorded for this clonotype. V usage is TRBV5-1 and J usage is TRBJ2-1, with D possibly being TRBD2 (6 bases). Deletions cut 4 bases from V and 5 bases from J, with 25 bases between. The CDR3 is 18 residues long. CDR1 and CDR2 (germline): SGHRS, YFSETQ. CDR3 amino acids: CASSTASVLSPRDNEQFF. The CDR3 DNA reads TGCGCCAGCAGCACCGCTAGCGTACTCTCCCCACGGGACAATGAGCAGTTCTTC.

This clonotype was recorded many times. The CDR3 loop is CSAVGSSYEQYF. CDR3 nucleotide sequence: TGCAGTGCCGTCGGTAGCAGCTACGAGCAGTACTTC. The J gene is TRBJ2-7, the V gene TRBV20-1; D remains ambiguous. The germline CDR1 and CDR2 sequences are DFQATT and SNEGSKA (reference sequence). CDR3 length equals 12 residues. V dropped 6 bases and J dropped 3 bases, with 12 bases sitting between them.